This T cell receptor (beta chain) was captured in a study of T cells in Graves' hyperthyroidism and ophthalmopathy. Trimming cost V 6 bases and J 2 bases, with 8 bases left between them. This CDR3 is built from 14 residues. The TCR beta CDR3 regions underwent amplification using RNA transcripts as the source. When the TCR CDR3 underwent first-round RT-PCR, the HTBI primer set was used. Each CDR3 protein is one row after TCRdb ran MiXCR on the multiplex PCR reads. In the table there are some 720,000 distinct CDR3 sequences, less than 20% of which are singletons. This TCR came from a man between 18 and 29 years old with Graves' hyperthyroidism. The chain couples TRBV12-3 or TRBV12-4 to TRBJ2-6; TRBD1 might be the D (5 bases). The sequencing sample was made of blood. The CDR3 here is CASSMTAGANVLTF. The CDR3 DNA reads TGTGCCAGCAGCATGACAGCTGGGGCCAACGTCCTGACTTTC.